A single sample is the source of the 29 T cell receptor beta chains below, sequenced in a study of blood T cell repertoires in COVID-19. Data came from immunoSEQ multiplex PCR; TCRdb stores just in-frame clones and leaves some out. Of more than 200,000 clones listed, about 88% were seen once; the top ten hold 1.5% to 2%. The specimen sequenced was peripheral blood. These receptors were collected from a man between 65 and 85 years old with acute or convalescent COVID-19.

The chain carries TRBV20-1 and TRBJ2-3, with D maybe TRBD2 (5 bases). The germline V gene encodes CDR1 DFQATT and CDR2 SNEGSKA (reference sequence). The length of the CDR3 is 15 residues. Trimming stripped 3 bases from V and 4 bases from J, with 17 bases between. The CDR3, as DNA: TGCAGTGCTAGTGATGGCTTTAACGGGGCAGATACGCAGTATTTT. This translates into CSASDGFNGADTQYF.

This chain uses TRBV5-4 with TRBJ2-1; maybe TRBD1 (6 bases). Trimming shortened V by 3 bases and J by 5 bases, and 12 bases separated the two germline ends. The CDR3 covers 14 residues. Germline assignment: CDR1 SGHNT and CDR2 YYREEE (reference sequence). Here the CDR3 DNA reads TGTGCCAGCAGCTCCAGGACAGCCAACAATGAGCAGTTCTTC. Its translation: CASSSRTANNEQFF.

The CDR3 nucleotides are TGTGCCAGCTCTACAGGGTTTTCACCCCTCCACTTT. This encodes CASSTGFSPLHF. This chain joins TRBV19 and TRBJ1-6; possible D gene TRBD1, 6 bases. Germline loops: CDR1 LNHDA, CDR2 SQIVND (reference sequence). V lost 9 bases and J lost 9, with 12 bases in between. The CDR3 sequence is 12 residues long.

The chain links TRBV12-3 or TRBV12-4 to TRBJ1-4, with a possible D match to TRBD1 (6 bases). This CDR3 has 13 residues. V lost 3 bases to trimming and J lost 6 bases, with 8 bases between them. Here the CDR3 reads CASSLGADEKLFF. The CDR3 bases are TGTGCCAGCAGTTTGGGGGCGGATGAAAAACTGTTTTTT.

V is TRBV7-2 and J is TRBJ2-3, with 9 bases fitting TRBD2. V was clipped by 9 bases and J by 2 bases; unmatched bases: 3. Germline CDR1 reads SGHTA; CDR2 reads FQGNSA. The CDR3 loop spans 13 amino acids. Here the CDR3 reads CASLAGNTDTQYF. CDR3 sequence (DNA): TGTGCCAGTCTAGCGGGAAACACAGATACGCAGTATTTT.

The CDR3 DNA sequence: TGTGCCAGCAGTGAAGGGCAGTTCATAGAGACCCAGTACTTC. It specifies CASSEGQFIETQYF. The chain joins TRBV6-1 to TRBJ2-5; D not certain. Germline lookup yields CDR1 MNHNS and CDR2 SASEGT. The CDR3 covers 14 residues. The V end was cut by 1 base, the J end by 4 bases, with 10 bases between.

This clone was picked up a small number of times. The J gene is TRBJ2-7, the V gene TRBV7-3, with TRBD2 matching 10 bases. The V segment lost 3 bases and the J segment 0 bases; nucleotides outside the gene matches: 8. CDR1 and CDR2 from the germline V gene are SGHTA and FQGTGA. The CDR3 is 17 residues long. The CDR3 here is CASSLTGASGSSYEQYF. As DNA, the CDR3 is TGTGCCAGCAGCTTGACCGGGGCTAGCGGGAGCTCCTACGAGCAGTACTTC.

The chain is built from TRBV7-2 and TRBJ2-5; 8 bases line up with TRBD2. This CDR3 comprises 14 residues. Germline values: CDR1 SGHTA, CDR2 FQGNSA. J gave up 5 bases and V 4 bases, and 6 bases lay outside the gene matches. CDR3 amino acids: CASSSPGGVETQYF. Here the CDR3 DNA reads TGTGCCAGCAGCTCACCCGGGGGGGTGGAGACCCAGTACTTC.

The chain has TRBV9 and TRBJ2-1, with D tentatively TRBD2 (5 bases). The CDR3 is 14 residues long. Per germline, CDR1 SGDLS and CDR2 YYNGEE. V was trimmed by 0 bases and J by 9 bases, leaving 13 bases between them. CDR3 nucleotides: TGTGCCAGCAGCGTAGGACCCTTGGAGGCTGAGCAGTTCTTC. This translates into CASSVGPLEAEQFF. Drawing the rest from reference TRBV9 and TRBJ2-1, the complete variable domain is DSGVTQTPKHLITATGQRVTLRCSPRSGDLSVYWYQQSLDQGLQFLIQYYNGEERAKGNILERFSAQQFPDLHSELNLSSLELGDSALYFCASSVGPLEAEQFFGPGTRLTVL.

The chain has TRBV7-3 and TRBJ2-1; TRBD2 matches 10 bases. Unmatched junction bases numbered 6, after V lost 5 bases and J lost 2 bases. CDR3 length: 16 amino acids. Germline CDR1 is SGHTA and CDR2 is FQGTGA. Written as DNA, the CDR3 is TGTGCCAGCAGCAAGAGCGGGAGGGGGACCTACAATGAGCAGTTCTTC. Translated: CASSKSGRGTYNEQFF.

Written as DNA, the CDR3 is TGTGCCAGCAGCCGGGACAGGGTAGGAGAAAAACTGTTTTTT. As protein: CASSRDRVGEKLFF. V is TRBV11-2 and J is TRBJ1-4, with 9 nucleotides matching TRBD1. The V segment lost 5 bases and the J segment 8 bases; nucleotides outside the gene matches: 6. This CDR3 comprises 14 residues. Germline CDR1 is SGHAT and CDR2 is FQNNGV.

J is TRBJ2-3 and V is TRBV9; 7 bases match TRBD1. The CDR3 extends over 16 amino acids. Germline assignment: CDR1 SGDLS and CDR2 YYNGEE. V lost 4 bases, J lost 3 bases, and 11 bases stayed unmatched. CDR3 sequence reads: CASSPRQGVKTDTQYF. As DNA, the CDR3 is TGTGCCAGCAGCCCTAGGCAGGGGGTGAAGACAGATACGCAGTATTTT.

The chain uses TRBV28 and TRBJ2-7; TRBD2 might be the D (6 bases). Per germline, CDR1 MDHEN and CDR2 SYDVKM. CDR3 length: 15 amino acids. V was shortened by 6 bases and J by 4 bases, with 19 bases between the two germline ends. The CDR3 sequence is CASSREPGLQYEQYF. The CDR3 bases are TGTGCCAGCAGCAGGGAACCGGGACTCCAATACGAGCAGTACTTC.

This rearrangement joins TRBV7-9 to TRBJ2-7; D perhaps matches TRBD2 (6 bases). The CDR3 is 13 residues long. V lost 8 bases and J 6 bases, leaving 17 bases between the germline ends. Germline V gene data show CDR1 as SEHNR and CDR2 as FQNEAQ (reference sequence). The CDR3, as DNA: TGTGCCAGCCTGCGGGCGGGATTCGGCGAGCAGTACTTC. Protein sequence: CASLRAGFGEQYF.

CDR3 sequence (DNA): TGTGCCAGCAGAAACGGACAGGGGAGAGGGGCCCTCCACTTT. It translates to CASRNGQGRGALHF. This rearrangement joins TRBV6-5 to TRBJ1-6, with 9 bases identical to TRBD1. The CDR3 runs to 14 residues. Trimming took 6 bases from V and 14 from J; bases not matched to a gene: 11. The germline CDR1 and CDR2 sequences are MNHEY and SVGAGI.

The J gene is TRBJ2-2, the V gene TRBV19; TRBD2 matches 8 bases. Looked up from germline, CDR1 is LNHDA and CDR2 is SQIVND (reference sequence). This CDR3 comprises 14 residues. Losses at the gene ends were 10 bases for V and 6 bases for J; bases not matched to a gene: 10. CDR3 nucleotide sequence: TGTGCCATCTCTCCGGGACTAGTCCCCGGGGAGCTGTTTTTT. Residues: CAISPGLVPGELFF. Looking up the rest from reference TRBV19 and TRBJ2-2 gives the full variable domain: DGGITQSPKYLFRKEGQNVTLSCEQNLNHDAMYWYRQDPGQGLRLIYYSQIVNDFQKGDIAEGYSVSREKKESFPLTVTSAQKNPTAFYLCAISPGLVPGELFFGEGSRLTVL.

In nucleotides, the CDR3 is TGTGCCAGCAGCTCCCCCGGACAGGGGGCTTTTCCCTATGGCTACACCTTC. Protein product: CASSSPGQGAFPYGYTF. V gene TRBV7-2 combines with J gene TRBJ1-2, with 11 bases identical to TRBD1. V shed 4 bases and J 4 bases; nucleotides not matched to a gene: 11. The CDR3 spans 17 residues. CDR1 is SGHTA, CDR2 FQGNSA, per germline.

The chain combines TRBV5-4 with TRBJ2-7, with 10 bases that match TRBD1. The CDR3 runs to 16 residues. The germline gives CDR1 SGHNT, CDR2 YYREEE (reference sequence). Trimming cost V 5 bases and J 5 bases; bases outside gene matches: 13. The CDR3 reads CASSPSSGTGVNEQYF. The CDR3 bases are TGTGCCAGCAGTCCAAGCTCCGGGACAGGGGTCAACGAGCAGTACTTC. The entire variable domain, with the rest obtained from reference TRBV5-4 and TRBJ2-7, is as follows: ETGVTQSPTHLIKTRGQQVTLRCSSQSGHNTVSWYQQALGQGPQFIFQYYREEENGRGNFPPRFSGLQFPNYSSELNVNALELDDSALYLCASSPSSGTGVNEQYFGPGTRLTVT.

This clone was found a few times. V is TRBV19 and J is TRBJ1-6; D not resolved. The CDR3 consists of 12 residues. CDR1 and CDR2 from the germline V gene are LNHDA and SQIVND (reference sequence). The V and J ends lost 5 bases and 13 bases respectively, with 12 bases between them. The CDR3 protein is CASSPMGEPLHF. CDR3 nucleotide sequence: TGTGCCAGTAGTCCCATGGGCGAGCCCCTCCACTTT.

V and J are TRBV3-1 (or the pseudogene TRBV3-2) and TRBJ1-2; TRBD1 matches at 7 bases. V lost 0 bases to trimming and J lost 6 bases; unmatched junction nucleotides: 10. The length of the CDR3 is 16 residues. Germline-derived CDR1 and CDR2 are LGHDT and YNNKEL (reference sequence). Here the CDR3 DNA reads TGTGCCAGCAGCCAAGATCTTCTCACAGGGGCAAATGGCTACACCTTC. Its protein is CASSQDLLTGANGYTF.

The table lists this clone with a few counts. This chain connects TRBV3-1 (or the pseudogene TRBV3-2) to TRBJ2-7; 14 bases match TRBD2. The junction had 6 bases not matched to a gene; V was cut back by 0 bases and J by 2 bases. Germline CDR1 and CDR2: LGHDT and YNNKEL (reference sequence). The CDR3 loop spans 18 amino acids. CDR3 residues: CASSQDPGLAGGPYEQYF. The CDR3 DNA reads TGTGCCAGCAGCCAAGACCCCGGACTAGCGGGAGGCCCCTACGAGCAGTACTTC.

This clone has only one observation. The V gene is TRBV9, the J gene TRBJ2-5; 8 bases agree with TRBD2. The CDR3 has 15 residues. Germline loops: CDR1 SGDLS, CDR2 YYNGEE. Trimming took 0 bases from V and 4 from J; bases not matched to a gene: 5. The CDR3 reads CASSVAGGPIETQYF. CDR3 nucleotide sequence: TGTGCCAGCAGCGTAGCGGGAGGGCCGATAGAGACCCAGTACTTC.

The V and J genes are TRBV5-1 and TRBJ1-6, with D tentatively TRBD1 (6 bases). V lost 5 bases to trimming and J lost 10 bases, with 19 bases between them. Germline V gene sequence: CDR1 SGHRS, CDR2 YFSETQ. CDR3 length: 15 residues. CDR3 protein: CASSIEQGRNSPLHF. As DNA, the CDR3 is TGCGCCAGCAGTATAGAACAGGGTCGTAACTCACCCCTCCACTTT.

The genes are TRBV5-1 and TRBJ2-1; 9 bases align to TRBD1. Germline-derived CDR1 and CDR2 are SGHRS and YFSETQ. Trimming cost V 4 bases and J 7 bases; bases outside gene matches: 3. This CDR3 has 13 residues. The CDR3: CASSPGQGNEQFF. The DNA for the CDR3 is TGCGCCAGCAGCCCGGGACAGGGAAATGAGCAGTTCTTC.

The chain is built from TRBV7-2 and TRBJ2-1; perhaps TRBD1 as D (6 bases). Trimming took off 0 bases at V and 4 bases at J, with 13 bases between the two ends. CDR3 size: 16 residues. Germline V gene data show CDR1 as SGHTA and CDR2 as FQGNSA. The CDR3 DNA reads as TGTGCCAGCAGCTTAGCGTCGAGCACAGGGTACAATGAGCAGTTCTTC. It translates to CASSLASSTGYNEQFF.

The chain is built from TRBV28 and TRBJ1-6, with 7 bases identical to TRBD1. V trimming: 1 base; J trimming: 6 bases; junction bases outside the gene matches: 6. This CDR3 contains 16 residues. Per germline, CDR1 MDHEN and CDR2 SYDVKM. The CDR3 region has the DNA TGTGCCAGCAGTTTATATCCGGGACAGAGTAATTCACCCCTCCACTTT. Its protein is CASSLYPGQSNSPLHF. Looking up the rest from reference TRBV28 and TRBJ1-6 gives the full variable domain: DVKVTQSSRYLVKRTGEKVFLECVQDMDHENMFWYRQDPGLGLRLIYFSYDVKMKEKGDIPEGYSVSREKKERFSLILESASTNQTSMYLCASSLYPGQSNSPLHFGNGTRLTVT.

V and J are TRBV7-2 and TRBJ1-6; 7 bases line up with TRBD1. The CDR3 consists of 16 residues. After removal of 0 bases from V and 3 bases from J, the junction contained 2 bases not matched to a gene. Germline V lookup: CDR1 SGHTA, CDR2 FQGNSA. The CDR3 DNA sequence: TGTGCCAGCAGCTTAGCCCCAGGGGGCTATAATTCACCCCTCCACTTT. As protein: CASSLAPGGYNSPLHF.

The gene calls are TRBV25-1 and TRBJ1-2; perhaps TRBD1 as D (5 bases). The V gene lost 1 base and the J gene lost 8 bases, with 14 bases spanning the gap. The CDR3 sequence is 14 residues long. Germline CDR1 MGHDK, CDR2 SYGVNS. The CDR3 DNA follows: TGTGCCAGCAGTGAATTGGGTGCGGGGGTAGGCTACACCTTC. Translation gives CASSELGAGVGYTF.

This chain connects TRBV19 to TRBJ1-1, with D possibly TRBD1 on 6 matching bases. Germline CDR1 is LNHDA and CDR2 is SQIVND (reference sequence). The CDR3 consists of 11 residues. V gave up 3 bases and J gave up 10 bases, with 9 bases separating them. CDR3 protein: CASSMGGGAFF. The DNA for the CDR3 is TGTGCCAGTAGTATGGGAGGGGGAGCTTTCTTT.